A single sample gave rise to the 29 T cell receptor beta chains below, sequenced in a study of T cell repertoires in cytomegalovirus infection. These receptors' antigens are unknown. TCRdb independently ran MiXCR on the reads; one entry per CDR3 protein. This repertoire shows some 560,000 distinct CDR3 sequences, around 40% found once; its top ten account for around 48%. The sequences come from cultured PBMCs, collected from culture after CMV antigen stimulation. The receptors shown here come from a human donor in good health (CMV status not recorded). Some clones in this sample may be carry-over from other donors' samples.

This clonotype has more than one count but fewer than ten. The chain carries TRBV5-6 and TRBJ2-5; D is unresolved. The CDR3 length is 13 residues. CDR1 and CDR2 from the germline V gene are SGHDT and YYEEEE. Trimming took off 1 base at V and 5 bases at J, with 9 bases between the two ends. CDR3 sequence: CASSLQLEETQYF. CDR3 DNA sequence: TGTGCCAGCAGCTTGCAGTTGGAGGAGACCCAGTACTTC.

The rearrangement joins TRBV10-3 to TRBJ2-1, with unresolved D. Germline values: CDR1 ENHRY, CDR2 SYGVKD. The CDR3 has 14 amino acids. V dropped 1 base and J dropped 5 bases, with 9 bases sitting between them. CDR3 region: CAISEFTTHNEQFF. CDR3 nucleotides: TGTGCCATCAGTGAGTTTACAACCCACAATGAGCAGTTCTTC.

CDR3 sequence (DNA): TGTGCCATCAGTGAGTCGACAAGGCTTAATGAAAAACTGTTTTTT. Its protein is CAISESTRLNEKLFF. The chain recombines TRBV10-3 with TRBJ1-4; D is uncertain. Trimming removed 0 bases from V and 4 bases from J, with 9 bases in between. Germline lookup yields CDR1 ENHRY and CDR2 SYGVKD. The CDR3 has 15 amino acids.

The V and J genes are TRBV5-1 and TRBJ2-1, with a possible D match to TRBD2 (6 bases). Between the trimmed V and J ends, which lost 2 bases and 3 bases, there was a span of 9 bases. The CDR3 consists of 14 residues. The V gene's germline CDR1 is SGHRS and CDR2 YFSETQ. CDR3 sequence reads: CASSFGTLYNEQFF. In DNA form, the CDR3 reads TGCGCCAGCAGCTTCGGGACTCTCTACAATGAGCAGTTCTTC.

The chain has TRBV7-9 and TRBJ2-4; D unclear. V dropped 4 bases and J dropped 3 bases, with 16 bases sitting between them. The CDR3 is 16 amino acids. Germline CDR1 is SEHNR and CDR2 is FQNEAQ (reference sequence). For the CDR3, the DNA is TGTGCCAGCAGCTCGTGGACCTCTGAGAACAAAAACATTCAGTACTTC. Its protein is CASSSWTSENKNIQYF.

V is TRBV25-1 and J is TRBJ2-1, with 10 nucleotides matching TRBD2. V lost 8 bases, J lost 4 bases, and 8 bases stayed unmatched. CDR1 and CDR2 (germline): MGHDK, SYGVNS. This CDR3 region has 15 residues. As DNA, the CDR3 is TGTGCCAGCGCAGGAGCGGGAGGGGTTTACAATGAGCAGTTCTTC. Translated: CASAGAGGVYNEQFF.

This clonotype showed up just a few times. V gene TRBV7-2 combines with J gene TRBJ2-3; D not resolved. CDR3 size: 13 residues. V was shortened by 3 bases and J by 2 bases, with 6 bases between the two germline ends. Germline V gene sequence: CDR1 SGHTA, CDR2 FQGNSA. CDR3 region: CASSFRPTDTQYF. For the CDR3, the DNA is TGTGCCAGCAGCTTTAGGCCCACAGATACGCAGTATTTT.

This chain uses TRBV7-2 with TRBJ2-1, with unresolved D. The V gene's germline CDR1 is SGHTA and CDR2 FQGNSA. The ends were cut back, 3 bases at V and 5 bases at J, with 17 bases in the middle. This CDR3 has 16 residues. CDR3 amino acids: CASSFPGPAPHNEQFF. Here the CDR3 DNA reads TGTGCCAGCAGCTTTCCCGGACCAGCGCCTCACAATGAGCAGTTCTTC.

CDR3 loop: CSAISPSDSYEQYF. The CDR3 bases are TGCAGTGCTATTTCCCCCAGTGACAGCTACGAGCAGTACTTC. V usage is TRBV20-1 and J usage is TRBJ2-7, with D possibly TRBD1 on 5 matching bases. The CDR3 consists of 14 residues. The V gene's germline CDR1 is DFQATT and CDR2 SNEGSKA (reference sequence). The germline V and J ends were trimmed by 4 bases and 3 bases, with 16 bases remaining between them.

The chain combines TRBV7-2 with TRBJ2-7, with 8 positions matching TRBD2. CDR3 size: 14 residues. V was pared by 5 bases and J by 6 bases, with 9 bases of the junction left unmatched. Per the germline V gene, CDR1 is SGHTA and CDR2 is FQGNSA. The chain's CDR3 is CASSPGLVLSEQYF. The CDR3 bases are TGTGCCAGCAGCCCGGGACTAGTTCTAAGCGAGCAGTACTTC.

The chain employs TRBV6-5 and TRBJ2-1; tentative D call: TRBD2 (6 bases). V was shortened by 6 bases and J by 4 bases, with 13 bases between the two germline ends. The CDR3 covers 14 residues. Germline V gene lookup returns CDR1 MNHEY and CDR2 SVGAGI. The CDR3 is CASRERVRYNEQFF. In DNA, the CDR3 is TGTGCCAGCAGGGAGCGGGTCAGGTACAATGAGCAGTTCTTC.

The CDR3 DNA reads TGTGCCAGCAGCCTCAGACTAGCGGGAGAGTATCTTTACAATGAGCAGTTCTTC. Translating gives CASSLRLAGEYLYNEQFF. J is TRBJ2-1 and V is TRBV7-2; TRBD2 aligns across 12 bases. V shed 5 bases, J shed 4 bases, and the junction held 12 bases outside the gene matches. The germline gives CDR1 SGHTA, CDR2 FQGNSA. The CDR3 has 18 amino acids.

The gene calls are TRBV12-3 or TRBV12-4 and TRBJ2-7; TRBD2 agrees at 9 bases. V shed 2 bases and J 6 bases; nucleotides not matched to a gene: 8. The CDR3 contains 15 residues. The CDR3: CASSLLASGGSEQYF. The CDR3, as DNA: TGTGCCAGCAGTTTATTGGCCAGCGGGGGGAGCGAGCAGTACTTC.

The V call is TRBV6-6, the J call TRBJ1-1, with D possibly TRBD1 on 6 matching bases. The V end was cut by 0 bases, the J end by 0 bases, with 14 bases between. CDR1 is MNHNY and CDR2 is SVGAGI in the germline V gene (reference sequence). The CDR3 consists of 17 residues. In nucleotides, the CDR3 is TGTGCCAGCAGTTACTCGGTGGGGGGCAATATGAACACTGAAGCTTTCTTT. It yields the protein CASSYSVGGNMNTEAFF.

V is TRBV5-4 and J is TRBJ2-2; no firm D call. The CDR3 is 12 residues long. V lost 4 bases and J 4 bases, leaving 5 bases between the germline ends. The germline CDR1 and CDR2 sequences are SGHNT and YYREEE (reference sequence). The CDR3: CASSIPTGELFF. CDR3 nucleotide sequence: TGTGCCAGCAGCATACCCACCGGGGAGCTGTTTTTT.

The V and J genes are TRBV6-5 and TRBJ2-7, with TRBD1 matching over 8 bases. Germline CDR1 MNHEY, CDR2 SVGAGI. V was pared by 8 bases and J by 4 bases, with 7 bases of the junction left unmatched. CDR3 length: 13 amino acids. CDR3 nucleotide sequence: TGTGCCAGCGGCGGAGGACAGGGATACGAGCAGTACTTC. The encoded protein is CASGGGQGYEQYF.

This clonotype showed up just a few times. Written as DNA, the CDR3 is TGTGCCAGCAGCGAATGGACGGGTGGGGGGTTCCAAGAGACCCAGTACTTC. Its translation: CASSEWTGGGFQETQYF. This chain connects TRBV7-2 to TRBJ2-5; possible D gene TRBD2, 6 bases. Trimming stripped 5 bases from V and 1 base from J, with 20 bases between. Germline CDR1 SGHTA, CDR2 FQGNSA. The CDR3 is 17 amino acids.

This clonotype was observed many times. The CDR3: CASSSRSKNEQFF. The CDR3 region has the DNA TGTGCCAGCAGCTCAAGATCTAAGAATGAGCAGTTCTTC. The chain is built from TRBV7-8 and TRBJ2-1, with unresolved D. Germline V gives CDR1 SGHVS, CDR2 FQNEAQ. V lost 4 bases, J lost 7 bases, and 11 bases lay in between. The CDR3 loop spans 13 amino acids.

The sample holds many counts of this clonotype. V and J are TRBV7-2 and TRBJ1-3; possible D gene TRBD1, 5 bases. Trimming took 1 base from V and 0 from J, leaving 7 bases between them. The CDR3 length is 15 residues. The germline V gene has CDR1 SGHTA and CDR2 FQGNSA. This CDR3 is CASSLGQGSGNTIYF. CDR3 in DNA: TGTGCCAGCAGCTTAGGCCAGGGCTCTGGAAACACCATATATTTT.

V and J are TRBV12-3 or TRBV12-4 and TRBJ1-3; D is unclear. The V gene lost 6 bases and the J gene lost 0 bases, with 24 bases spanning the gap. The CDR3 extends over 19 amino acids. CDR3 residues: CASRSWGEGLGGSGNTIYF. The CDR3, as DNA: TGTGCCAGCAGGTCCTGGGGTGAAGGGTTGGGAGGCTCTGGAAACACCATATATTTT.

This clonotype was counted at least ten times. The chain joins TRBV7-2 to TRBJ2-7; D is possibly TRBD1 or TRBD2 (6 bases each). Deletions cut 5 bases from V and 4 bases from J, with 21 bases between. The CDR3 consists of 16 residues. CDR1 and CDR2 from the germline V gene are SGHTA and FQGNSA. The CDR3 bases are TGTGCCAGCAGCCCAACCCCAGGGCAAGGGGGGTACGAGCAGTACTTC. Protein: CASSPTPGQGGYEQYF.

Of note for this clonotype: One end of the junction is discordant with germline, which a read error may explain. The genes are TRBV5-3 and TRBJ2-1, with 11 bases that match TRBD1. TRBV5-3 carries the ORF label, with uncertain function. This CDR3 is built from 16 residues. This CDR3 is CASSFQLGTGGNEQFF. CDR3 DNA sequence: TGTGCCAGCAGCTTCCAACTAGGGACAGGGGGAAATGAGCAGTTCTTC.

This clonotype was seen more than once but under ten times. This chain connects TRBV7-2 to TRBJ1-1; no definite D call. The CDR3 sequence is 13 residues long. Germline assignment: CDR1 SGHTA and CDR2 FQGNSA. V was cut by 5 bases and J by 11 bases, with 18 bases left in between. The chain's CDR3 is CASSPWGSSGAFF. Written as DNA, the CDR3 is TGTGCCAGCAGCCCCTGGGGAAGCTCTGGGGCTTTCTTT.

This chain uses TRBV7-2 with TRBJ2-2, with 9 bases matching TRBD1. CDR3 length equals 15 residues. Looked up from germline, CDR1 is SGHTA and CDR2 is FQGNSA. J gave up 1 base and V 7 bases, and 4 bases lay outside the gene matches. The CDR3 region has the DNA TGTGCCAGCACCACGACAGGGGGGAACACCGGGGAGCTGTTTTTT. Its translation: CASTTTGGNTGELFF.

V usage is TRBV2 and J usage is TRBJ1-3, with D possibly being TRBD1 (5 bases). V was clipped by 6 bases and J by 4 bases, with 16 bases between them. This CDR3 is built from 15 residues. From germline, CDR1 is SNHLY and CDR2 FYNNEI. CDR3 region: CASSDLQGDGNTIYF. DNA for the CDR3: TGTGCCAGCAGCGATCTTCAGGGTGACGGAAACACCATATATTTT.

The chain has TRBV11-2 and TRBJ1-1; no reliable D call. Trimming took off 10 bases at V and 4 bases at J, with 19 bases between the two ends. In germline, CDR1 is SGHAT, CDR2 FQNNGV. The CDR3 loop spans 14 amino acids. The CDR3 DNA reads TGTGCCACCGTGCAAATTCGTGATGGCACTGAAGCTTTCTTT. Protein: CATVQIRDGTEAFF.

The chain employs TRBV28 and TRBJ2-6, with 10 bases that match TRBD2. CDR3 length: 19 amino acids. V was pared by 3 bases and J by 0 bases, with 8 bases of the junction left unmatched. Germline CDR1 is MDHEN and CDR2 is SYDVKM. CDR3 sequence reads: CASSFTSGILSSGANVLTF. The CDR3 DNA reads TGTGCCAGCAGTTTTACTAGCGGGATTCTTAGCTCTGGGGCCAACGTCCTGACTTTC.

This clonotype appeared a few times. This chain connects TRBV7-2 to TRBJ2-1; TRBD2 agrees at 7 bases. Per germline, CDR1 SGHTA and CDR2 FQGNSA. Losses at the gene ends were 3 bases for V and 4 bases for J; bases not matched to a gene: 6. The CDR3 contains 15 residues. CDR3 DNA: TGTGCCAGCAGCTTGGGACTACCCTTTTACAATGAGCAGTTCTTC. Translated: CASSLGLPFYNEQFF.

The sample holds a few counts of this clonotype. Here the CDR3 reads CASSLFEGSGGYTF. DNA of the CDR3: TGTGCCAGCAGTTTATTCGAGGGTTCAGGAGGCTACACCTTC. The J gene is TRBJ1-2, the V gene TRBV12-3 or TRBV12-4, with unresolved D. The CDR3 spans 14 residues. The V end was cut by 2 bases, the J end by 8 bases, with 15 bases between.